This T cell receptor (beta chain) was profiled in a study of CD8+CD57+ T cells in acquired aplastic anemia. By flow cytometry, patients selected for sequencing had shown an expansion of CD8+CD57+ cells. Profiles of TCR beta VDJ and CDR3 were generated from a genomic DNA template. Via MiXCR, TCRdb re-called the reads, giving one row per CDR3 protein. The table includes under 500,000 distinct CDR3 sequences, 25% to 40% detected once. CDR3 length equals 18 residues. The junction had 20 bases not matched to a gene; V was cut back by 5 bases and J by 4 bases. Germline CDR1 and CDR2: SGDLS and YYNGEE. A single count supports this clonotype.

This chain links TRBV9 with TRBJ1-2; 7 bases fit TRBD1. What was sequenced was sorted CD4+, CD8+, or CD8+CD57+ T cells (not recorded which) from PBMCs. This TCR derives from a human donor with aplastic anemia. CDR3 bases: TGTGCCAGCAGACTCAGATCTGGCACCGGGACAGACCTCTATGGCTACACCTTC. It translates to CASRLRSGTGTDLYGYTF.